These T cell receptor beta chains were read from a single sample in a study of T cell responses to AZD1222 COVID-19 vaccine. The protocol was immunoSEQ multiplex PCR, while the TCRdb copy is restricted to in-frame clones and leaves out a portion. The sample shows 40,000 to 60,000 clones, under 85% of them seen only once. The sequencing here drew on peripheral blood, taken on day 0 of MenACWY control vaccination. These receptor sequences come from an adult in good health. The CDR3 runs from the conserved cysteine through the conserved F or W. Each record gives: CDR3 length, V gene, clone size, D gene, J gene, CDR3 DNA, CDR3 protein. D genes are given only for firm matches. Only part of the rows carry a size: once, few, many, or a class if the clone is expanded.

>18|TRBV3-1/TRBV3-2|few|TRBD2|TRBJ2-4
TGTGCCAGCAGCCCTACGTCGCGGGAGACGAGAGCCAAAAACATTCAGTACTTC
CASSPTSRETRAKNIQYF
>18|TRBV6-2/TRBV6-3|NA|TRBD2|TRBJ2-1
TGTGCCAGCAGTTACGGGATCATTAGCGGGAGGTTGTACAATGAGCAGTTCTTC
CASSYGIISGRLYNEQFF
>15|TRBV19|NA|NA|TRBJ1-2
TGTGCCACAAGTGGGGGGGTACAGGACTTCTATGGCTACACCTTC
CATSGGVQDFYGYTF
>14|TRBV28|few|NA|TRBJ1-1
TGTGCCAGCAGTTTAGGAGGGACGGGGGGTGAGGCTTTCTTT
CASSLGGTGGEAFF
>10|TRBV30|NA|NA|TRBJ1-1
TGTGCCTGGGGGGGCCCTGAAGCTTTCTTT
CAWGGPEAFF
>17|TRBV3-1/TRBV3-2|NA|NA|TRBJ1-1
TGTGCCAGCAGCCCGTGGGGGTCAGGAAGTACGAACACTGAAGCTTTCTTT
CASSPWGSGSTNTEAFF
>14|TRBV5-1|large|TRBD1|TRBJ1-2
TGCGCCAGCAGCTTGGGGACAGGGGGCTATGGCTACACCTTC
CASSLGTGGYGYTF
>18|TRBV9|NA|NA|TRBJ2-1
TGTGCCAGCAGCGTAGCTATCGCGGGGGCTAGGGTGACGGGTGAGCAGTTCTTC
CASSVAIAGARVTGEQFF
>16|TRBV7-8|NA|TRBD1|TRBJ2-3
TGTGCCAGCAGCCCAAGGGACAGGGTGGGCACAGATACGCAGTATTTT
CASSPRDRVGTDTQYF
>14|TRBV6-5|NA|TRBD1|TRBJ1-2
TGTGCCAGCGGCCCTAGGACAGGGGGCTATGGCTACACCTTC
CASGPRTGGYGYTF
>12|TRBV5-4|NA|NA|TRBJ1-1
TGTGCCAGCAGCTCCATACAGGGAGCAGCTTTCTTT
CASSSIQGAAFF
>17|TRBV5-1|NA|TRBD2|TRBJ2-1
TGCGCCAGCAGCCCCGAGGGCAGCGGGGGTAACTACAATGAGCAGTTCTTC
CASSPEGSGGNYNEQFF
>11|TRBV5-8|once|NA|TRBJ2-5
TGTGCCAGCAGCAGGCGGGAGACCCAGTACTTC
CASSRRETQYF
>13|TRBV10-1|NA|NA|TRBJ2-1
TGCGCCAGCACATTAACAGTAGGTAATGAGCAGTTCTTC
CASTLTVGNEQFF
>12|TRBV27|NA|NA|TRBJ2-3
TGTGCCACCAGATTTCCCACAGATACGCAGTATTTT
CATRFPTDTQYF
>12|TRBV13|NA|NA|TRBJ2-1
TGTGCCAGCAGCATACTAAGGAATGAGCAGTTCTTC
CASSILRNEQFF
>16|TRBV18|few|NA|TRBJ2-4
TGTGCCAGCTCACCACCGACGGGAGTAGCCAAAAACATTCAGTACTTC
CASSPPTGVAKNIQYF
>14|TRBV18|NA|TRBD1|TRBJ1-6
TGTGCCAGCTCACGGGACAGAGAAAATTCACCCCTCCACTTT
CASSRDRENSPLHF
>15|TRBV5-1|NA|NA|TRBJ1-5
TGCGCCAGCAGCTTACACAGCGGGCCCAATCAGCCCCAGCATTTT
CASSLHSGPNQPQHF
>14|TRBV5-1|NA|NA|TRBJ1-4
TGCGCCAGCAGCCCCCGGACGGCCGATGAAAAACTGTTTTTT
CASSPRTADEKLFF
>13|TRBV5-6|NA|NA|TRBJ2-7
TGTGCCAGCAGCCTGACGCTTCCGAGGGAGCAGTACTTC
CASSLTLPREQYF
>11|TRBV6-5|NA|NA|TRBJ2-5
TGTGCCAGCAGGGTAGTAGAGACCCAGTACTTC
CASRVVETQYF
>15|TRBV5-4|NA|NA|TRBJ1-6
TGTGCCAGCAGCTTGGAGAGCTCCTATAATTCACCCCTCCACTTT
CASSLESSYNSPLHF
>13|TRBV6-5|NA|TRBD1|TRBJ1-1
TGTGCCATCCTGACAGGGGTGAACACTGAAGCTTTCTTT
CAILTGVNTEAFF
>15|TRBV5-6|NA|NA|TRBJ1-6
TGTGCCAGCAGCTTCAAACAGGGTCAGAATTCACCCCTCCACTTT
CASSFKQGQNSPLHF
>16|TRBV7-3|NA|NA|TRBJ1-1
TGTGCCAGCAGCTTGTGGGTGAGAAGAGTTGACACTGAAGCTTTCTTT
CASSLWVRRVDTEAFF
>15|TRBV2|NA|TRBD1|TRBJ1-4
TGTGCCAGCAGGGAATGGGGACAGACTAATGAAAAACTGTTTTTT
CASREWGQTNEKLFF
>16|TRBV24-1|NA|TRBD2|TRBJ2-1
TGTGCCACCAGTGACTTAGGACTAGCGGGATACAATGAGCAGTTCTTC
CATSDLGLAGYNEQFF
>13|TRBV2|once|TRBD1|TRBJ1-6
TGTGCCAGCCTGACAGGGGGTAATTCACCCCTCCACTTT
CASLTGGNSPLHF
>17|TRBV18|NA|TRBD1|TRBJ1-2
TGTGCCAGCTCACTCCGGGACAGCGGGTTTGCTAACTATGGCTACACCTTC
CASSLRDSGFANYGYTF
>16|TRBV9|NA|TRBD1|TRBJ1-6
TGTGCCAGCAGCCCCGGACAGGGTGCTTATAATTCACCCCTCCACTTT
CASSPGQGAYNSPLHF
>16|TRBV27|few|NA|TRBJ1-6
TGTGCCAGCAGTTCGCGACAGCGGGGTATGGATTCACCCCTCCACTTT
CASSSRQRGMDSPLHF
>13|TRBV12-5|few|NA|TRBJ2-2
TGTGCTAGTGGTTTGACTTTCACCGGGGAGCTGTTTTTT
CASGLTFTGELFF
>13|TRBV28|NA|TRBD2|TRBJ2-1
TGTGCCAGCTTGAGACTAGCTGGGAATGAGCAGTTCTTC
CASLRLAGNEQFF
>16|TRBV7-9|NA|NA|TRBJ2-7
TGTGCCAGCAGCTTGTTCTTGTCAGGGGTTTCCTTCGAGCAGTACTTC
CASSLFLSGVSFEQYF
>11|TRBV20-1|NA|NA|TRBJ2-3
TGCAGTGCTCCCCTGGGGGATACGCAGTATTTT
CSAPLGDTQYF
>19|TRBV9|few|TRBD1|TRBJ1-2
TGTGCCAGCAGCGGAACACGCGGGACAGGGAGTCAAGCTAACTATGGCTACACCTTC
CASSGTRGTGSQANYGYTF
>13|TRBV3-1/TRBV3-2|few|NA|TRBJ1-1
TGTGCCAGCAGCCCCGGGACTCAGGGGAGGCCTTTCTTT
CASSPGTQGRPFF
>15|TRBV19|once|NA|TRBJ1-3
TGTGCCAGTAGCCGCCTATTGGTCTCTGGAAACACCATATATTTT
CASSRLLVSGNTIYF
>13|TRBV5-1|few|NA|TRBJ1-1
TGCGCCAGCAGCATTGACCATAACACTGAAGCTTTCTTT
CASSIDHNTEAFF